This entry features one T cell receptor beta chain sequence. Antigen specificity is unknown. The sample originates from a study of cytomegalovirus exposure and HLA in healthy donors. Study summary: From around 180 million T cells, an earlier analysis saw roughly 120 million unique TCR beta sequences.

The study, taken as a whole, reports: CMV serostatus was the sole immune exposure data available. A later analysis reportedly found that, within productive TCRs, an Asian-associated ancestry cluster had fewer N-insertions than the mean observed across the approximately 660 donors. V segments that were indistinguishable, TRBV6-2 and TRBV6-3 among them, were omitted from analysis.

PCR primers comprised 60 Vbeta and 13 Jbeta primers. Method: immunoSEQ multiplex PCR; TCRdb's copy keeps in-frame clones and lacks some. The table shows 150,000 to 200,000 clones, with almost 80% occurring only once. This CDR3 region has 14 residues. Trimming left V 2 bases short and J 8 bases short, with 15 bases between. CDR1 MDHEN and CDR2 SYDVKM come from the germline V gene. The origin of this receptor is a man aged 50 to 59 in good health and CMV-seropositive. The V gene is TRBV28, the J gene TRBJ1-2, with D possibly matching TRBD1 (5 bases). The sequencing input was PBMCs. The CDR3 DNA follows: TGTGCCAGCAGTTTAGACTCGGGGGGGGAAGGCTACACCTTC. It translates to CASSLDSGGEGYTF.